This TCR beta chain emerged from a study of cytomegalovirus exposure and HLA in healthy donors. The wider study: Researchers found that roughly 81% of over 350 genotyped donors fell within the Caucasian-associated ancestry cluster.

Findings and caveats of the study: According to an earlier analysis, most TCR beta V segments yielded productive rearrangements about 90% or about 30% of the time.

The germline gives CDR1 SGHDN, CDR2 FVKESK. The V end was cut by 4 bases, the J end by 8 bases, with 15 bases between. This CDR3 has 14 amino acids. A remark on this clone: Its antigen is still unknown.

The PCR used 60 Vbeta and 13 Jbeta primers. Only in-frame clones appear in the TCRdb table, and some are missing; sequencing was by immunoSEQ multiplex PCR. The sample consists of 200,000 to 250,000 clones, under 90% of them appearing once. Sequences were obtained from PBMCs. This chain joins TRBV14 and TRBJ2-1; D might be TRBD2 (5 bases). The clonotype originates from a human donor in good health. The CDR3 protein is CASSLRPGWDEQFF. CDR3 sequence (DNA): TGTGCCAGCAGCCTACGGCCGGGGTGGGATGAGCAGTTCTTC.